This T cell receptor (beta chain) comes out of a study of Ad26.COV2.S vaccination and SARS-CoV-2 variants. Findings and limits, study-wide: Similar non-spike TCR breadth was observed in recipients of vaccine and of placebo.

Treatment indicated: around 19 received Ad26.COV2.S at low or high dose, single or two shots; 5 received placebo; per-sample allocation not given. It was on day 63 after the first vaccine or placebo injection that samples were taken. Sequencing used immunoSEQ multiplex PCR; TCRdb keeps in-frame clones, though not all of them. The sample includes a few hundred thousand clones, roughly 90% of them seen just once. The CDR3 loop spans 14 amino acids. Germline V CDR1 and CDR2: SNHLY, FYNNEI. Points on this clone: Its target is unknown.

This TCR was recovered from a person aged 18-60 years who received the Ad26.COV2.S COVID-19 vaccine or a placebo. The material was peripheral blood, obtained in a trial of Ad26.COV2.S vaccine versus placebo. V gene TRBV2 combines with J gene TRBJ2-1; D may match TRBD1 or TRBD2 (5 bases each). CDR3 coding DNA: TGTGCAGGCCGAGGGGCCCCGGGGAGCAATGAGCAGTTCTTC. Its protein is CAGRGAPGSNEQFF.